Shown below are 29 T cell receptor beta chains from a single sample sequenced in a study of PD-1 blockade in classical Hodgkin lymphoma. Libraries were prepared by immunoSEQ multiplex PCR; TCRdb keeps only in-frame clonotypes and omits some of them. The table lists about 6,900 clones, around nine tenths of them singletons, with 42% in the top ten. Time point of the sample: cycle 4 day 1 (C4D1), after 6 weeks of nivolumab. Relapse was seen in all patients after autologous stem cell transplantation, and brentuximab vedotin exposure was variable. This specimen was peripheral blood mononuclear cells (PBMCs), taken before the fourth cycle of nivolumab. The receptors here all came from a human donor with classical Hodgkin lymphoma.

V is TRBV27 and J is TRBJ2-2; the D is unclear. There are 13 residues in the CDR3. V was trimmed by 5 bases and J by 6 bases, leaving 10 bases between them. Germline values: CDR1 MNHEY, CDR2 SMNVEV (reference sequence). CDR3 loop: CASSAIGAGELFF. In DNA form, the CDR3 reads TGTGCCAGCAGTGCAATAGGAGCCGGGGAGCTGTTTTTT.

The chain employs TRBV11-3 and TRBJ2-1; D unresolved. The V gene's germline CDR1 is SGHNT and CDR2 YENEEA. V lost 0 bases and J lost 7, with 4 bases in between. This CDR3 comprises 12 residues. For the CDR3, the DNA is TGTGCCAGCAGCTTAGACTCAAATGAGCAGTTCTTC. This translates into CASSLDSNEQFF.

This clone was found once. CDR3 sequence (DNA): TGTGCCAGCAGCCCACGATCTAGGATTCGCACCGGGGAGCTGTTTTTT. Its protein product is CASSPRSRIRTGELFF. This sequence joins TRBV9 and TRBJ2-2; D remains unclear. Per the germline V gene, CDR1 is SGDLS and CDR2 is YYNGEE. The V gene lost 4 bases and the J gene lost 4 bases, with 17 bases spanning the gap. The CDR3 is made up of 16 amino acids.

The V call is TRBV6-6, the J call TRBJ1-1; TRBD1 agrees at 7 bases. Germline-derived CDR1 and CDR2 are MNHNY and SVGAGI (reference sequence). The CDR3 runs 13 residues. The junction had 10 bases not matched to a gene; V was cut back by 9 bases and J by 6 bases. CDR3 in amino acids: CASAGGNLAEAFF. CDR3 coding DNA: TGTGCCAGTGCAGGGGGTAATCTTGCTGAAGCTTTCTTT.

The V and J genes are TRBV10-3 and TRBJ2-4; the D gene could be TRBD1 or TRBD2 (5 bases each). The ends were cut back, 2 bases at V and 8 bases at J, with 16 bases in the middle. The CDR3 consists of 15 residues. CDR1 and CDR2 from the germline V gene are ENHRY and SYGVKD. The DNA for the CDR3 is TGTGCCATCAGTGAGACCGGGACGGCGACGGACATTCAGTACTTC. It yields the protein CAISETGTATDIQYF.

V and J are TRBV6-1 and TRBJ1-2; D not resolved. Germline CDR1 MNHNS, CDR2 SASEGT. V was shortened by 5 bases and J by 6 bases, with 13 bases between the two germline ends. This CDR3 has 13 amino acids. The CDR3 region is CASSLTVQNGYTF. The CDR3 DNA follows: TGTGCCAGCAGTTTGACCGTCCAAAATGGCTACACCTTC.

The rearrangement uses TRBV5-5 and TRBJ2-1; D is possibly TRBD1 or TRBD2 (5 bases each). In germline, CDR1 is SGHKS, CDR2 YYEKEE (reference sequence). V was shortened by 0 bases and J by 3 bases, with 10 bases between the two germline ends. This CDR3 spans 15 amino acids. As DNA, the CDR3 is TGTGCCAGCAGCTTGGGGGACCTGATCTACAATGAGCAGTTCTTC. This translates into CASSLGDLIYNEQFF.

The CDR3 here is CASSYRGGANEKLFF. The CDR3 bases are TGTGCCAGCAGTTATCGCGGGGGGGCTAATGAAAAACTGTTTTTT. The rearrangement joins TRBV6-5 to TRBJ1-4; possibly TRBD1 for D (5 bases). There are 15 residues in the CDR3. Germline lookup yields CDR1 MNHEY and CDR2 SVGAGI. Trimming took 3 bases from V and 3 from J, leaving 11 bases between them.

The chain joins TRBV7-8 to TRBJ2-5; TRBD2 agrees at 9 bases. Germline trimming cut 1 base from V and 2 bases from J; bases unmatched to any gene: 5. Germline V gene sequence: CDR1 SGHVS, CDR2 FQNEAQ. This CDR3 spans 16 amino acids. Here the CDR3 DNA reads TGTGCCAGCAGCTTAGTTCAACTAGCGGGTCAAGAGACCCAGTACTTC. Protein product: CASSLVQLAGQETQYF.

This clone has a single count. This chain uses TRBV9 with TRBJ2-5; TRBD1 or TRBD2 may be the D gene (5 bases each). Per germline, CDR1 SGDLS and CDR2 YYNGEE. The length of the CDR3 is 14 residues. Trimming shortened V by 3 bases and J by 10 bases, and 19 bases separated the two germline ends. The DNA for the CDR3 is TGTGCCAGCAGCGCGCTCCGGGACCAAACCAACCAGTACTTC. Amino acids: CASSALRDQTNQYF. Full variable domain (rest looked up from reference TRBV9 and TRBJ2-5): DSGVTQTPKHLITATGQRVTLRCSPRSGDLSVYWYQQSLDQGLQFLIQYYNGEERAKGNILERFSAQQFPDLHSELNLSSLELGDSALYFCASSALRDQTNQYFGPGTRLLVL.

This sequence joins TRBV27 and TRBJ1-6; D is possibly TRBD1 (5 bases). CDR1 and CDR2 (germline): MNHEY, SMNVEV (reference sequence). This CDR3 has 15 residues. Trimming stripped 8 bases from V and 7 bases from J, with 18 bases between. The CDR3 region is CASSGRPQGNSPLHF. In DNA form, the CDR3 reads TGTGCCAGCTCCGGGAGGCCCCAGGGAAATTCACCCCTCCACTTT.

This clone is a singleton in its sample. The V and J genes are TRBV5-4 and TRBJ1-2, with 9 positions matching TRBD1. The CDR3 contains 13 residues. V gave up 3 bases and J gave up 8 bases; unmatched junction bases: 5. Looked up from germline, CDR1 is SGHNT and CDR2 is YYREEE (reference sequence). The CDR3 sequence is CASSSRDREGYTF. CDR3 in DNA: TGTGCCAGCAGCTCAAGGGACAGGGAAGGCTACACCTTC.

This chain's CDR3 is CAWWEVGTEAFF. CDR3 in DNA: TGTGCCTGGTGGGAGGTGGGGACTGAAGCTTTCTTT. V usage is TRBV30 and J usage is TRBJ1-1; no firm D call. V was pared by 5 bases and J by 5 bases, with 12 bases between. This CDR3 has 12 amino acids. CDR1 and CDR2 from the germline V gene are GTSNPN and SVGIG (reference sequence). The whole variable domain, remainder taken from reference TRBV30 and TRBJ1-1, is SQTIHQWPATLVQPVGSPLSLECTVEGTSNPNLYWYRQAAGRGLQLLFYSVGIGQISSEVPQNLSASRPQDRQFILSSKKLLLSDSGFYLCAWWEVGTEAFFGQGTRLTVV.

This clone is labeled medium-sized. This rearrangement joins TRBV7-8 to TRBJ2-5, with a weak D call TRBD1 (6 bases). Germline V gene lookup returns CDR1 SGHVS and CDR2 FQNEAQ. The V end lost 10 bases, the J end lost 5 bases, and 23 bases lay between the germline ends. This CDR3 has 15 residues. The CDR3 region has the DNA TGTGCCACCGCTACCCTCGACAGGAACTTGGAGACCCAGTACTTC. Its translation is CATATLDRNLETQYF.

The J gene is TRBJ1-1, the V gene TRBV6-6; maybe TRBD1 (5 bases). This CDR3 spans 14 amino acids. The germline V gene has CDR1 MNHNY and CDR2 SVGAGI (reference sequence). The ends were cut back, 2 bases at V and 0 bases at J, with 7 bases in the middle. CDR3 sequence (DNA): TGTGCCAGCAGTTACGGGGCCGTGAACACTGAAGCTTTCTTT. Protein product: CASSYGAVNTEAFF.

The rearrangement uses TRBV18 and TRBJ2-7; 8 bases agree with TRBD2. The junction had 9 bases not matched to a gene; V was cut back by 4 bases and J by 7 bases. Per the germline V gene, CDR1 is KGHSH and CDR2 is LQKENI. The CDR3 has 14 amino acids. CDR3 residues: CASSLVAGSGEQYV. The DNA for the CDR3 is TGTGCCAGCTCACTGGTAGCGGGATCTGGGGAGCAGTACGTC.

This clone was found once. The chain couples TRBV6-1 to TRBJ2-3; D unresolved. The germline V gene has CDR1 MNHNS and CDR2 SASEGT. V shed 4 bases and J shed 2 bases, with 4 bases lying between them. The CDR3 has 12 residues. CDR3 sequence (DNA): TGTGCCAGCAGTGCCTACACAGATACGCAGTATTTT. Its translation: CASSAYTDTQYF.

The chain has TRBV19 and TRBJ1-4, with unresolved D. This CDR3 comprises 13 residues. Germline loops: CDR1 LNHDA, CDR2 SQIVND (reference sequence). V was clipped by 5 bases and J by 5 bases, with 9 bases between them. As DNA, the CDR3 is TGTGCCAGTAGTTGGAGCCTCAATGAAAAACTGTTTTTT. It yields the protein CASSWSLNEKLFF.

The chain is built from TRBV11-3 and TRBJ2-3; D remains unclear. CDR1 is SGHNT, CDR2 YENEEA, per germline. The V end was cut by 3 bases, the J end by 6 bases, with 7 bases between. This CDR3 region has 12 residues. This CDR3 reads CASSLVADTQYF. CDR3 nucleotide sequence: TGTGCCAGCAGCTTGGTTGCGGATACGCAGTATTTT.

The chain combines TRBV4-2 with TRBJ2-3; 7 nucleotides line up with TRBD2. V shed 2 bases and J 5 bases; nucleotides not matched to a gene: 16. This CDR3 region has 18 residues. Per germline, CDR1 LGHNA and CDR2 YNFKEQ. The CDR3 reads CASSQSTGAGVGQDTQYF. For the CDR3, the DNA is TGTGCCAGCAGCCAATCAACCGGTGCGGGGGTAGGGCAAGATACGCAGTATTTT.

This clone has more than one count but fewer than ten. The rearrangement uses TRBV27 and TRBJ1-1; D gene unclear. The germline V and J ends were trimmed by 3 bases and 1 base, with 6 bases remaining between them. The CDR3 runs to 13 residues. Germline values: CDR1 MNHEY, CDR2 SMNVEV (reference sequence). Written as DNA, the CDR3 is TGTGCCAGCAGTTTGGTGGGGAACACTGAAGCTTTCTTT. Amino acids: CASSLVGNTEAFF.

The CDR3 region is CASSPYGVYYEQYV. CDR3 sequence (DNA): TGTGCCAGCAGCCCGTACGGGGTCTACTACGAGCAGTACGTC. The chain links TRBV7-9 to TRBJ2-7; D might be TRBD2 (5 bases). The CDR3 is made up of 14 amino acids. V gave up 5 bases and J gave up 3 bases, with 14 bases separating them. Germline V gene lookup returns CDR1 SEHNR and CDR2 FQNEAQ (reference sequence).

The chain joins TRBV5-8 to TRBJ1-6; TRBD1 matches at 7 bases. J lost 5 bases, V lost 1 base, and 12 bases had no gene match. Germline-derived CDR1 and CDR2 are SGHTS and YDEGEE. There are 18 residues in the CDR3. CDR3 DNA: TGTGCCAGCAGCTTGCCCAAAACAGGGGTAAGAAATAATTCACCCCTCCACTTT. Protein product: CASSLPKTGVRNNSPLHF.

Of note for this clone: A read error may account for a junction end that differs from germline. The chain uses TRBV4-1 and TRBJ1-3; D is unresolved. CDR1 and CDR2 (germline): MGHRA, YSYEKL. This CDR3 is 12 amino acids long. The CDR3 region is CASSQEGAPRHF. The CDR3 coding sequence is TGCGCCAGCAGCCAAGAAGGAGCCCCTCGGCATTTT.

The V gene is TRBV12-1, the J gene TRBJ2-2; the D call of TRBD2 is as the table states it, not checked on the DNA. TRBV12-1 is shown as a pseudogene. The CDR3 covers 15 residues. The CDR3 reads CASSFAGGCTGELFF. CDR3 nucleotide sequence: TGTGCCAGCAGCTTTGCGGGGGGGTGCACCGGGGAGCTGTTTTTT.

The rearrangement joins TRBV5-1 to TRBJ2-2, with D perhaps matching TRBD2 (5 bases). Trimming took off 0 bases at V and 7 bases at J, with 10 bases between the two ends. This CDR3 has 14 residues. CDR1 SGHRS and CDR2 YFSETQ come from the germline V gene. Here the CDR3 reads CASSLDTRVGELFF. The CDR3 nucleotides are TGCGCCAGCAGCTTGGATACGAGGGTCGGGGAGCTGTTTTTT.

CDR3 amino acids: CASSSRMTSGGIDTQYF. The CDR3 DNA sequence: TGCGCCAGCAGTTCCCGTATGACTAGCGGGGGGATAGATACGCAGTATTTT. The chain recombines TRBV5-1 with TRBJ2-3; 13 positions agree with TRBD2. The CDR3 is 17 residues long. V was pared by 5 bases and J by 5 bases, with 11 bases of the junction left unmatched. The germline V gene has CDR1 SGHRS and CDR2 YFSETQ.

The CDR3 loop reads CASSIEAGSGNSPLHF. In nucleotides, the CDR3 is TGTGCCAGTAGTATCGAAGCAGGGTCCGGGAATTCACCCCTCCACTTT. The chain couples TRBV19 to TRBJ1-6; D is possibly TRBD1 (5 bases). Trimming removed 3 bases at V and 7 bases at J, with 16 bases between. The germline V gene encodes CDR1 LNHDA and CDR2 SQIVND (reference sequence). The CDR3 sequence is 16 residues long.

This clone was observed once. This chain uses TRBV27 with TRBJ1-6; D unclear. The germline V gene encodes CDR1 MNHEY and CDR2 SMNVEV (reference sequence). Trimming took off 3 bases at V and 6 bases at J, with 12 bases between the two ends. The CDR3 is 15 residues long. The CDR3 sequence is CASSLVAASNSPLHF. In DNA, the CDR3 is TGTGCCAGCAGTTTGGTAGCGGCTTCTAATTCACCCCTCCACTTT.